This TCR beta chain was profiled in a study of blood T cell repertoires in COVID-19. Study-level background: PBMCs, B-cell-depleted T cells, or T cells provided the cDNA or gDNA that made up the material.

The germline gives CDR1 WNHNN, CDR2 SYGVQD (reference sequence). Trimming pared 5 bases from V and 6 bases from J, leaving 8 bases between. This CDR3 is 13 amino acids long. Clones were sequenced by immunoSEQ multiplex PCR, and TCRdb holds only the in-frame ones, with some missing. The sample shows some 260,000 clones, roughly 90% of them seen only once. The clonotype was recovered from a human donor in a cohort sampled during active COVID-19. V and J are TRBV10-1 and TRBJ1-6; the D is unclear. Input material: peripheral blood. In DNA, the CDR3 is TGCGCCAGCAGTAGGGAGCTTAATTCACCCCTCCACTTT. This translates into CASSRELNSPLHF.